The rows below give T cell receptor beta chains drawn from one sample of a study of blood T cell repertoires in COVID-19. Using immunoSEQ multiplex PCR, the repertoire was profiled, and TCRdb retains in-frame clones only, with some absent. Of about 370,000 clones in the sample, around 87% were seen once. Sequences were obtained from PBMCs or T cells enriched from blood (not recorded which). The source of these receptors is a man aged 18 to 29 who had recovered from COVID-19. Both conserved end residues are part of each CDR3. Each record gives: D gene, V gene, clone size, J gene, CDR3 protein, CDR3 DNA. A D gene is named only where the DNA matches it firmly. For some rows the clone size is stated as once, few or many, or as a class when expanded; others skip it.

>TRBD2|TRBV5-1|-|TRBJ2-7
CASSKGLAGGAEQYF
TGCGCCAGCAGCAAGGGACTAGCGGGAGGAGCCGAGCAGTACTTC
>-|TRBV27|-|TRBJ2-2
CASSLPRGGELFF
TGTGCCAGCAGCTTACCCCGGGGCGGGGAGCTGTTTTTT
>-|TRBV28|-|TRBJ1-2
CASSSGAQGLNGYTF
TGTGCCAGCAGTTCAGGGGCCCAGGGGCTTAATGGCTACACCTTC
>-|TRBV2|-|TRBJ2-5
CASSGQTQETQYF
TGTGCCAGCAGTGGACAGACCCAAGAGACCCAGTACTTC
>TRBD2|TRBV6-5|-|TRBJ2-2
CASRRTSGFGGELFF
TGTGCCAGCAGGCGAACTAGCGGGTTCGGCGGGGAGCTGTTTTTT
>-|TRBV27|-|TRBJ1-6
CASSLLNSNSPLHF
TGTGCCAGCAGTTTACTGAACAGTAATTCACCCCTCCACTTT
>TRBD2|TRBV24-1|-|TRBJ2-2
CATSTLAGDSGELFF
TGTGCCACCAGTACCTTAGCGGGAGATTCCGGGGAGCTGTTTTTT
>-|TRBV7-2|-|TRBJ2-5
CASSLSGQTQYF
TGTGCCAGCAGCTTATCAGGCCAGACCCAGTACTTC
>-|TRBV30|many|TRBJ2-3
CAWERGLATDTQYF
TGTGCCTGGGAAAGGGGCCTTGCCACAGATACGCAGTATTTT
>TRBD2|TRBV19|once|TRBJ2-3
CASSILAGGTDTQYF
TGTGCCAGTAGTATTCTGGCGGGAGGCACAGATACGCAGTATTTT
>TRBD1|TRBV7-2|-|TRBJ1-3
CASSLGYRTGSGNTIYF
TGTGCCAGCAGCTTAGGTTATCGGACAGGGAGTGGAAACACCATATATTTT
>TRBD1|TRBV5-5|-|TRBJ1-1
CASSPPTGRFSAEAFF
TGTGCCAGCAGTCCGCCGACAGGGCGATTTTCCGCTGAAGCTTTCTTT
>TRBD2|TRBV10-3|once|TRBJ2-1
CAIRTSDSYNEQFF
TGTGCCATCAGAACTAGCGACTCCTACAATGAGCAGTTCTTC
>-|TRBV12-3/TRBV12-4|-|TRBJ2-1
CASSLRARGEQFF
TGTGCCAGCAGTTTACGGGCGCGGGGTGAGCAGTTCTTC
>-|TRBV7-9|-|TRBJ1-2
CASSPGVGGNGYTF
TGTGCCAGCAGCCCAGGGGTAGGTGGTAATGGCTACACCTTC
>TRBD1|TRBV27|few|TRBJ1-1
CASSWTGLGSEAFF
TGTGCCAGCAGTTGGACAGGGTTGGGCTCTGAAGCTTTCTTT
>-|TRBV11-2|-|TRBJ2-7
CASSSPPGAYEQYF
TGTGCCAGCAGCTCACCTCCGGGTGCCTACGAGCAGTACTTC
>TRBD1|TRBV20-1|-|TRBJ2-1
CSAGDSRKFF
TGCAGTGCAGGGGACAGTAGAAAGTTCTTC